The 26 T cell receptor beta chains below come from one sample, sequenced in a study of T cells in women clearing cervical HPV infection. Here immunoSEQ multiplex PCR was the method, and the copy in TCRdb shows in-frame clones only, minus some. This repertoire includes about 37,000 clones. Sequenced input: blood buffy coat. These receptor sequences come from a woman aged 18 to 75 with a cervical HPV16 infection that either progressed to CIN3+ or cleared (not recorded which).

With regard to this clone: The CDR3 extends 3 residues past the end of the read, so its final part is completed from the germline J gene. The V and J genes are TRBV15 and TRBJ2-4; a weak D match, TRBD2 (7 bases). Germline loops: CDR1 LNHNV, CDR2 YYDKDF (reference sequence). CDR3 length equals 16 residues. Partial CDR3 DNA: TGTGCCACCAGCAGAGGGCCCCCTGGGGGGGGGCCTGAT. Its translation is CATSRGPPGGGPD. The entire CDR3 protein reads CATSRGPPGGGPDQYF.

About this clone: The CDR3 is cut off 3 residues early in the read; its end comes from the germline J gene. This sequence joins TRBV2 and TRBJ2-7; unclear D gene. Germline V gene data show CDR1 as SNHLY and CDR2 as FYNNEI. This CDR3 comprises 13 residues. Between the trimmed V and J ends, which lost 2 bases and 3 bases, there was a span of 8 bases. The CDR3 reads CASSEWHSYEQYF. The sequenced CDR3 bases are TGTGCCAGCAGTGAATGGCACAGCTACGAG.

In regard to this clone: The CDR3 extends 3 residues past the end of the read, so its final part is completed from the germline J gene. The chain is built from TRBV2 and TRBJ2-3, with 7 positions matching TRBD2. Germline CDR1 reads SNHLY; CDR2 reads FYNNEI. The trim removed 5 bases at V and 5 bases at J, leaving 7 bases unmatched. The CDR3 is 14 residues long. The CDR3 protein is CASSWGTGGDTQYF. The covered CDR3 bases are TGTGCCAGCAGTTGGGGCACGGGGGGAGATACG. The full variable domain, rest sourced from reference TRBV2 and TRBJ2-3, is EPEVTQTPSHQVTQMGQEVILRCVPISNHLYFYWYRQILGQKVEFLVSFYNNEISEKSEIFDDQFSVERPDGSNFTLKIRSTKLEDSAMYFCASSWGTGGDTQYFGPGTRLTVL.

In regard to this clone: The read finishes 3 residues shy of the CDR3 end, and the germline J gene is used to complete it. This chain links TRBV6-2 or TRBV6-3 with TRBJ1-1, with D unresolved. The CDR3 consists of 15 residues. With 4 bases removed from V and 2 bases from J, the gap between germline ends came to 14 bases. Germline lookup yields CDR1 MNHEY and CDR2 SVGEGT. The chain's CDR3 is CASSSDRGRNTEAFF. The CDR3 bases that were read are TGTGCCAGCAGTTCGGACCGGGGTCGAAACACTGAA.

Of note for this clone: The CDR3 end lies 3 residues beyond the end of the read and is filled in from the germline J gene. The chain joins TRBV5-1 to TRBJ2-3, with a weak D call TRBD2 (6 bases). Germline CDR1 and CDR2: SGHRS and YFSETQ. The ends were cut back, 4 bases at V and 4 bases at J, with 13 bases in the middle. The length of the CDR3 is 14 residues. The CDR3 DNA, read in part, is TGCGCCAGCAGCCGCACTAGCAGCCCAGATACG. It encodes CASSRTSSPDT. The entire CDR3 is CASSRTSSPDTQYF.

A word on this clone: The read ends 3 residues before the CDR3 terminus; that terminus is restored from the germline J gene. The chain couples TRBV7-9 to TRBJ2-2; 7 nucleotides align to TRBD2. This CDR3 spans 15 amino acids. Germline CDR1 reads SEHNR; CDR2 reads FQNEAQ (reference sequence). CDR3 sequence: CASSPVETSGEKLFF. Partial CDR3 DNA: TGTGCCAGCAGCCCGGTCGAGACAAGCGGGGAAAAG.

The CDR3 loop is CASSLTVMNTEAFF. The covered CDR3 bases are TGCGCCAGCAGCTTGACGGTCATGAACACTGAA. V usage is TRBV5-1 and J usage is TRBJ1-1; the D is unclear. The read ends 3 residues early relative to the CDR3; the germline J gene fills the gap. Germline-derived CDR1 and CDR2 are SGHRS and YFSETQ. CDR3 size: 14 residues. Trimming pared 1 base from V and 0 bases from J, leaving 7 bases between. Complete variable domain (other parts from reference TRBV5-1 and TRBJ1-1): KAGVTQTPRYLIKTRGQQVTLSCSPISGHRSVSWYQQTPGQGLQFLFEYFSETQRNKGNFPGRFSGRQFSNSRSEMNVSTLELGDSALYLCASSLTVMNTEAFFGQGTRLTVV.

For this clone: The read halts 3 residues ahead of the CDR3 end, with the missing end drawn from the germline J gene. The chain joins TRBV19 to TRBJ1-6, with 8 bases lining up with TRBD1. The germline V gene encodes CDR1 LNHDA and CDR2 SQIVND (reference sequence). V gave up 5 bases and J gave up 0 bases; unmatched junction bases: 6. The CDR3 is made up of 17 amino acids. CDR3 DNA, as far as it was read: TGTGCCAGTAGTCCAATTACAGGGGGCTCCTATAATTCACCC. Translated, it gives CASSPITGGSYNSP. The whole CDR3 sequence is CASSPITGGSYNSPLHF.

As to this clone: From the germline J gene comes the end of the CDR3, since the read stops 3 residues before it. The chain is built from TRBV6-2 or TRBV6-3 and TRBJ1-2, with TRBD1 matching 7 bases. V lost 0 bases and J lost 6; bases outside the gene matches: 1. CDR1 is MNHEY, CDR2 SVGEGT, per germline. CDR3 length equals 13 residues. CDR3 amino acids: CASSYSTGDGYTF. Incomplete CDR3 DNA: TGTGCCAGCAGTTACTCTACAGGGGATGGC.

CDR3 loop: CAWAPGETYAFF. Incomplete CDR3 DNA: TGTGCCTGGGCCCCCGGGGAAACTTAC. V is TRBV30 and J is TRBJ1-1, with D unclear. The read falls 3 residues short of the CDR3 end, and the missing part is taken from the germline J gene. Germline V CDR1 and CDR2: GTSNPN, SVGIG (reference sequence). CDR3 length equals 12 residues.

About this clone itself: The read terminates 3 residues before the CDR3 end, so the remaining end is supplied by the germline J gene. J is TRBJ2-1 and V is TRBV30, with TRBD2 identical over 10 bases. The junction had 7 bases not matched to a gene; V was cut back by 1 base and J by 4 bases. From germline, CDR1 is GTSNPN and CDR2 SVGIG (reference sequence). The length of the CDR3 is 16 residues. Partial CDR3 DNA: TGTGCCTGGAGTGGCCTACTAGCGGGACGATACAATGAG. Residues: CAWSGLLAGRYNE. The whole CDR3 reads CAWSGLLAGRYNEQFF.

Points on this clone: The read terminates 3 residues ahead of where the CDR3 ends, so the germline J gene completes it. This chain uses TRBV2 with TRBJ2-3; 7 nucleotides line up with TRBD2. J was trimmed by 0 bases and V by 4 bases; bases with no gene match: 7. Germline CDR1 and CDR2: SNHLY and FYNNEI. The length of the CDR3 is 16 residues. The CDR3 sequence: CASSGAAGLSTDTQYF. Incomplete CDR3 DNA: TGTGCCAGCAGTGGAGCAGCGGGGTTAAGCACAGATACG.

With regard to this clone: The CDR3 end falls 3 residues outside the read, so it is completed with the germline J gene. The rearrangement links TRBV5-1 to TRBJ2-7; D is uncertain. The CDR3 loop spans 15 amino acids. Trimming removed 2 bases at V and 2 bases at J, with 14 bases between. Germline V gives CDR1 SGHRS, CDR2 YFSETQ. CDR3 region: CASSFASPTTYEQYF. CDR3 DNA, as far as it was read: TGCGCCAGCAGCTTCGCCAGTCCCACTACCTACGAG.

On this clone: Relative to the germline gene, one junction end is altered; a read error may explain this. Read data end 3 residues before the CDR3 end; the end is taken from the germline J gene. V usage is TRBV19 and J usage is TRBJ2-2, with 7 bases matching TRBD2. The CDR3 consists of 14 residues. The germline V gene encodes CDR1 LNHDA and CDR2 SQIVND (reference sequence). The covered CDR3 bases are TGTGCCAGTGGTATCGGGGGGTCCAATTCACCG. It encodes CASGIGGSNSP. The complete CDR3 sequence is CASGIGGSNSPLFF.

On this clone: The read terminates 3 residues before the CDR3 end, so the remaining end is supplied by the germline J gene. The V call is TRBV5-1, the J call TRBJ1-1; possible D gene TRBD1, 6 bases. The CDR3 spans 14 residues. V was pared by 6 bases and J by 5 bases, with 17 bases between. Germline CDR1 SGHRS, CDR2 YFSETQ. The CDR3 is CASTGGRATTEAFF. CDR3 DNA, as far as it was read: TGCGCCAGCACGGGGGGGCGCGCTACGACTGAA.

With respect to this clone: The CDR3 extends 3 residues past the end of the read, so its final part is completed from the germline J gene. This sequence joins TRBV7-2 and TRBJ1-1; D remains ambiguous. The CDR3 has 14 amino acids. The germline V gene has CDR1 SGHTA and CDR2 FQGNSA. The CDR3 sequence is CASSRAGSTDTAFF. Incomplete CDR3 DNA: TGTGCCAGCAGCCGAGCGGGGAGCACAGATACA. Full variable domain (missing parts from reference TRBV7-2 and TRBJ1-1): GAGVSQSPSNKVTEKGKDVELRCDPISGHTALYWYRQSLGQGLEFLIYFQGNSAPDKSGLPSDRFSAERTGGSVSTLTIQRTQQEDSAVYLCASSRAGSTDTAFFGQGTRLTVV.

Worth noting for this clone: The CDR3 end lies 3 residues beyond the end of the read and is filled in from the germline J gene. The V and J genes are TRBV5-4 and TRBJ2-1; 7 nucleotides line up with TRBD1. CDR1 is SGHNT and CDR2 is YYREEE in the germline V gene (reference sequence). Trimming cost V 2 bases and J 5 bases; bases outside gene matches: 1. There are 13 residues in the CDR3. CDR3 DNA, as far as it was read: TGTGCCAGCAGCTTAACAGGGGACAATGAG. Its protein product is CASSLTGDNE. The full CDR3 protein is CASSLTGDNEQFF. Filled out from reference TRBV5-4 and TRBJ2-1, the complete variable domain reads ETGVTQSPTHLIKTRGQQVTLRCSSQSGHNTVSWYQQALGQGPQFIFQYYREEENGRGNFPPRFSGLQFPNYSSELNVNALELDDSALYLCASSLTGDNEQFFGPGTRLTVL.

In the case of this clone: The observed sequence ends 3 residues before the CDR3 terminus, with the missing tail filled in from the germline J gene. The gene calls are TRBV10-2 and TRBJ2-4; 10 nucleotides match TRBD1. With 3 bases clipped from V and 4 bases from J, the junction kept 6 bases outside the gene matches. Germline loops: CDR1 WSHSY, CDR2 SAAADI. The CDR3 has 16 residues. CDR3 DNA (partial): TGCGCCAGCAGTGAAGAGGCGGGACAGGGGAAAAACATT. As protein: CASSEEAGQGKNI. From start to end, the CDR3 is CASSEEAGQGKNIQYF.

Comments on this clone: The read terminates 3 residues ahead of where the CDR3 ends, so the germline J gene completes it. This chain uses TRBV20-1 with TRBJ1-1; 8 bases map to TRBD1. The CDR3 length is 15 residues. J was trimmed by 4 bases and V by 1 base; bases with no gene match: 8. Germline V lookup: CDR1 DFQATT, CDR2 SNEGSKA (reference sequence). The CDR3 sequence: CSARAPFDRGTEAFF. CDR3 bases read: TGCAGTGCTAGAGCCCCGTTTGACAGGGGCACTGAA.

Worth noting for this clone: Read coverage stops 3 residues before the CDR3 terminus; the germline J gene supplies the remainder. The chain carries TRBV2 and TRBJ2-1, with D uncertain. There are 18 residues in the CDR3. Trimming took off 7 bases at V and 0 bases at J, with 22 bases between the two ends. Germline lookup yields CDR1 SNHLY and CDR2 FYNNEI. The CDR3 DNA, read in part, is TGTGCCAGCATACCCCCGACCGGCGGCCCCCTCTCCTACAATGAG. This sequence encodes CASIPPTGGPLSYNE. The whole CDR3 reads CASIPPTGGPLSYNEQFF.

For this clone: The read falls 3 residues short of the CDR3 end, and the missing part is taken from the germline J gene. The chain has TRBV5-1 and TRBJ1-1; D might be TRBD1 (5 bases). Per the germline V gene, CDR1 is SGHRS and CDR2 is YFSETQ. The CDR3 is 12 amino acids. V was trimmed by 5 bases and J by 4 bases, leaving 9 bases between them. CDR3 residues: CASRVGGTEAFF. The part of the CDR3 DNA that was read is TGCGCCAGCAGGGTCGGGGGCACTGAA.

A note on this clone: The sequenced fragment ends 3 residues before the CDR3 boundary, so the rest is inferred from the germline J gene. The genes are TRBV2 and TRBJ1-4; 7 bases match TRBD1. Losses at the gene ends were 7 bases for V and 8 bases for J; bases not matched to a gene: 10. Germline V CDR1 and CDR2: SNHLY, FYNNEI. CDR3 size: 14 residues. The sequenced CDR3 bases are TGTGCCAGCACAGACAGGGAGACTAGAGAAAAA. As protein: CASTDRETREK. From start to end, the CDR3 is CASTDRETREKLFF.

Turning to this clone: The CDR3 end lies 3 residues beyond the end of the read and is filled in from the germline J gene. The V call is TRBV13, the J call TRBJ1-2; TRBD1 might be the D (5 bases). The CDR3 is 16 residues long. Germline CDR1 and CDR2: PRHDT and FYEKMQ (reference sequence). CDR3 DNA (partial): TGTGCCAGCAGCCGAGCATGGCAGGGAGCCTACAATGAC. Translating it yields CASSRAWQGAYND. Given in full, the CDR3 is CASSRAWQGAYNDYTF.

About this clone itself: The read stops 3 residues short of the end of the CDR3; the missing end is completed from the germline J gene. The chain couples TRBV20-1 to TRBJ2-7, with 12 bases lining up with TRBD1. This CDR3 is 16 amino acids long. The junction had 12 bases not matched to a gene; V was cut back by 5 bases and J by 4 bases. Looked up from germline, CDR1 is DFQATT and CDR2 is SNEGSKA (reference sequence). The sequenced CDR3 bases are TGCAGTGCTCACCCACCGGGACAGGGGGCGAATTACGAG. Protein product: CSAHPPGQGANYE. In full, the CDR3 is CSAHPPGQGANYEQYF.

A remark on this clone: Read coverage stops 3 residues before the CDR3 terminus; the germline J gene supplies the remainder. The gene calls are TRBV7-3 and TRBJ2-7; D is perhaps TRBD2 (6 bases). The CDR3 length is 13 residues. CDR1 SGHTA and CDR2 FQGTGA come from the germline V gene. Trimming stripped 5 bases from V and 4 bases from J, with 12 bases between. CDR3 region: CASSADGGYEQYF. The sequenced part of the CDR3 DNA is TGTGCCAGCAGCGCGGACGGGGGATACGAG.

The CDR3 loop reads CASSPVAGADSSTDTQYF. The part of the CDR3 DNA that was read is TGTGCCAGCAGCCCTGTAGCGGGGGCCGACTCAAGCACAGATACG. This chain joins TRBV4-2 and TRBJ2-3; TRBD2 agrees at 9 bases. The CDR3 end lies 3 residues beyond the end of the read and is filled in from the germline J gene. The V and J ends lost 4 bases and 0 bases, in that order; junction bases with no gene match: 11. The CDR3 has 18 residues. The germline V gene has CDR1 LGHNA and CDR2 YNFKEQ.